This T cell receptor (beta chain) was profiled in a study of tumor-infiltrating lymphocytes in primary liver carcinoma. Study conclusions and caveats: Paired tumor-adjacent and tumor-blood samples overlapped less than tumor region pairs did.

This clonotype was observed many times. Its antigen is not identified. Each 20-30 mg portion of unsorted bulk tissue served as the source for co-extraction of RNA and DNA. Surgical resection was used to treat these primary liver carcinoma patients. Germline-derived CDR1 and CDR2 are SGHVS and FQNEAQ. The CDR3 is 16 residues long. After removal of 1 base from V and 0 bases from J, the junction contained 4 bases not matched to a gene. Total RNA (around 500 ng) served as template for TCR beta cDNA synthesis primed by a constant-region primer. What produced the TCR beta libraries was three nested multiplex PCR rounds using slightly modified ARM-PCR. The study ran its first two PCR rounds for roughly 10 cycles each, using TRBV1-TRBV30 forward primers and a C-beta reverse primer. TCRdb re-called the multiplex PCR reads through MiXCR, storing one row per CDR3 protein. The repertoire holds roughly 49,000 distinct CDR3 sequences, with approximately 70% as singletons.

The sequence derives from a man aged 40-49 years with primary liver carcinoma and hepatitis B virus infection. The rearrangement links TRBV7-8 to TRBJ2-7; 9 nucleotides match TRBD2. Sequencing input: liver tumor tissue from sampling region 5. Subset defined: tumor region T5, tumor centre. Here the CDR3 DNA reads TGTGCCAGCAGCTTAGAACTAGCGGGTAACTCCTACGAGCAGTACTTC. This sequence encodes CASSLELAGNSYEQYF.